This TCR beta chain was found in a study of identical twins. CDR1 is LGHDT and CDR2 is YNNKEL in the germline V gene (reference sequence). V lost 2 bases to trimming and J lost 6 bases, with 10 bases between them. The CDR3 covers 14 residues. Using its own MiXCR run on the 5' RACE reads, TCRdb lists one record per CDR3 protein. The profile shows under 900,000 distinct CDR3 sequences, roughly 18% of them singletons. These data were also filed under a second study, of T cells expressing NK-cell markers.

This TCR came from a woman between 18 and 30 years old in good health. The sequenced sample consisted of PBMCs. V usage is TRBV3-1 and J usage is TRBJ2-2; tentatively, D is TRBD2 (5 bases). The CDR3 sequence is CASSQTSAAGELFF. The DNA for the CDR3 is TGTGCCAGCAGCCAAACTTCAGCGGCCGGGGAGCTGTTTTTT.